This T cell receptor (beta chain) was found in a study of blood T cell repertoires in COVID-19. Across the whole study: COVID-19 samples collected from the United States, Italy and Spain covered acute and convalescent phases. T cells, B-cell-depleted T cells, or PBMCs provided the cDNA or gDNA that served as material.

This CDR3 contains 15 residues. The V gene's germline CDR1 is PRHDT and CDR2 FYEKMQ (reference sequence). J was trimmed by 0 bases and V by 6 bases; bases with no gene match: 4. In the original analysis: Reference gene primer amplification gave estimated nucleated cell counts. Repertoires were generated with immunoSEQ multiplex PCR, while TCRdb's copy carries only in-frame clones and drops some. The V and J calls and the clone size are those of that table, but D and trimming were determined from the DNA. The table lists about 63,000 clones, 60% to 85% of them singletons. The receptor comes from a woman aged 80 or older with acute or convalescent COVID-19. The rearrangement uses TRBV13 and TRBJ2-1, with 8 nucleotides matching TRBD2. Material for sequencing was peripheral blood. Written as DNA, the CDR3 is TGTGCCAGCAGGGAAAGCGGGAGCTCCTACAATGAGCAGTTCTTC. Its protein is CASRESGSSYNEQFF. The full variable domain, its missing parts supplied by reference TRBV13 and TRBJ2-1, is AAGVIQSPRHLIKEKRETATLKCYPIPRHDTVYWYQQGPGQDPQFLISFYEKMQSDKGSIPDRFSAQQFSDYHSELNMSSLELGDSALYFCASRESGSSYNEQFFGPGTRLTVL.